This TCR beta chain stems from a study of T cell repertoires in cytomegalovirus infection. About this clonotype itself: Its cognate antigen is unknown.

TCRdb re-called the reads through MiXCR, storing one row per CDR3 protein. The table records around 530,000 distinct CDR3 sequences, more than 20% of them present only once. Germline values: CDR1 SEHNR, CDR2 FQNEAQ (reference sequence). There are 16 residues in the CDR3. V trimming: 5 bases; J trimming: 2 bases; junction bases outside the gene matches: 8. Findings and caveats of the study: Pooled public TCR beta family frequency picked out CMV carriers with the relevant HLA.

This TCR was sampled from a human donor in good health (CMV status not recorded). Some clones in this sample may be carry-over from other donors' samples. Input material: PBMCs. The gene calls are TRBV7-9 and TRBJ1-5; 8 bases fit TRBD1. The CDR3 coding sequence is TGTGCCAGCAGCACTGGACAGGGTAGGGGCAATCAGCCCCAGCATTTT. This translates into CASSTGQGRGNQPQHF.